This TCR beta chain was sequenced for a study of identical twins. With V trimmed by 0 bases and J by 7 bases, 14 bases remained unmatched. Germline CDR1 is SGHRS and CDR2 is YFSETQ. This CDR3 is 18 amino acids long. This clonotype showed up many times. In TCRdb, the 5' RACE reads were re-called with MiXCR into one record per CDR3 protein. Of more than 650,000 distinct CDR3 sequences in the sample, less than 7% were seen once. The receptor was derived from a man aged 18 to 29 in good health. The chain uses TRBV5-1 and TRBJ2-1; 9 nucleotides match TRBD2. Sequencing input: naive T cells sorted from blood. The CDR3 nucleotides are TGCGCCAGCAGCTTGGCCCAGGCTAGCGGGATAGGGAGGAATGAGCAGTTCTTC. It encodes CASSLAQASGIGRNEQFF.